The source of this T cell receptor beta chain is a study of control samples from healthy donors and cancer patients. The CDR3 consists of 13 residues. V lost 5 bases and J 5 bases, leaving 12 bases between the germline ends. Looked up from germline, CDR1 is MNHEY and CDR2 is SMNVEV (reference sequence). This clone was seen only once. Profiled with immunoSEQ multiplex PCR; TCRdb holds only in-frame clones, not every one. The sample carries about 120,000 clones, 85% to 95% recorded once. The chain uses TRBV27 and TRBJ1-1; unclear D gene. The receptor was derived from a young man in good health. Sequencing was performed on blood. The CDR3 is CASSPLPGTEAFF. The CDR3 nucleotides are TGTGCCAGCAGTCCCCTTCCGGGGACTGAAGCTTTCTTT.